Below are 32 T cell receptor beta chains sequenced from a single sample in a study of CD8+CD57+ T cells in acquired aplastic anemia. Patients chosen for sequencing had CD8+CD57+ cells that had expanded, as shown by flow cytometry. Using genomic DNA as the template, TCR beta VDJ and CDR3 profiling was carried out. TCRdb ran MiXCR on the reads and lists one entry per CDR3 protein. In the table there are about 190,000 distinct CDR3 sequences, just under 50% of which are singletons. Input material: sorted CD4+, CD8+, or CD8+CD57+ T cells (not recorded which) from PBMCs. All receptors come from a human donor with aplastic anemia.

The rearrangement links TRBV7-3 to TRBJ2-7; the D gene is possibly TRBD2 (5 bases). This CDR3 comprises 14 residues. The V gene's germline CDR1 is SGHTA and CDR2 FQGTGA. Trimming stripped 6 bases from V and 7 bases from J, with 19 bases between. This chain's CDR3 is CASSEGGSTWEQYF. CDR3 nucleotide sequence: TGTGCCAGCAGTGAGGGCGGCTCCACGTGGGAGCAGTACTTC.

In its sample, this clonotype was seen many times. V and J are TRBV19 and TRBJ2-5; a weak D match, TRBD2 (7 bases). Deletions cut 4 bases from V and 5 bases from J, with 14 bases between. Germline-derived CDR1 and CDR2 are LNHDA and SQIVND (reference sequence). The CDR3 length is 14 residues. Here the CDR3 DNA reads TGTGCCAGTAGTAGGGGGGGGCGATTGGAGACCCAGTACTTC. Residues: CASSRGGRLETQYF.

This rearrangement joins TRBV5-1 to TRBJ2-2, with 8 bases identical to TRBD2. Trimming removed 4 bases from V and 1 base from J; junction bases left unmatched: 3. This CDR3 contains 15 residues. The germline V gene has CDR1 SGHRS and CDR2 YFSETQ. CDR3 bases: TGCGCCAGCAGCGAGCGGGAGTTGAACACCGGGGAGCTGTTTTTT. This encodes CASSERELNTGELFF.

This clonotype appeared many times. The V gene is TRBV7-9, the J gene TRBJ1-1; D is unresolved. Trimming pared 1 base from V and 11 bases from J, leaving 14 bases between. The germline V gene has CDR1 SEHNR and CDR2 FQNEAQ (reference sequence). The CDR3 sequence is 13 residues long. CDR3 nucleotide sequence: TGTGCCAGCAGCTTAGTGCCGGGAGAGGGTGCTTTCTTT. Amino acids: CASSLVPGEGAFF.

This sequence joins TRBV10-3 and TRBJ1-4, with D possibly TRBD1 on 6 matching bases. The CDR3 has 11 residues. CDR1 ENHRY and CDR2 SYGVKD come from the germline V gene. V lost 7 bases, J lost 6 bases, and 6 bases lay in between. The CDR3 coding sequence is TGTGCCATCAAGGGGGATGAAAAACTGTTTTTT. Translation gives CAIKGDEKLFF.

The sample holds a few counts of this clonotype. This chain connects TRBV10-3 to TRBJ2-1; 12 bases fit TRBD2. Germline V gene data show CDR1 as ENHRY and CDR2 as SYGVKD. V lost 2 bases and J lost 1; bases outside the gene matches: 3. This CDR3 has 17 residues. The DNA for the CDR3 is TGTGCCATCAGTGAGGGCCTAGCGGGGGGGTCCTACAATGAGCAGTTCTTC. Translation gives CAISEGLAGGSYNEQFF.

The rearrangement links TRBV5-1 to TRBJ1-5, with 9 bases identical to TRBD1. This CDR3 is built from 18 residues. V dropped 2 bases and J dropped 0; count of bases not matched to a gene: 9. Germline CDR1 and CDR2: SGHRS and YFSETQ. The CDR3 DNA is TGCGCCAGCAGCTTAATACCGGGACAGGGTTCTAGCAATCAGCCCCAGCATTTT. This translates into CASSLIPGQGSSNQPQHF. Filled out from reference TRBV5-1 and TRBJ1-5, the complete variable domain reads KAGVTQTPRYLIKTRGQQVTLSCSPISGHRSVSWYQQTPGQGLQFLFEYFSETQRNKGNFPGRFSGRQFSNSRSEMNVSTLELGDSALYLCASSLIPGQGSSNQPQHFGDGTRLSIL.

This clonotype was seen at least ten times. The chain carries TRBV25-1 and TRBJ2-1, with D unresolved. Trimming cost V 1 base and J 9 bases, with 4 bases left between them. The CDR3 runs to 11 residues. Germline V gene sequence: CDR1 MGHDK, CDR2 SYGVNS. In DNA, the CDR3 is TGTGCCAGCAGTGAATTAGCTGAGCAGTTCTTC. Translation gives CASSELAEQFF.

The chain has TRBV2 and TRBJ2-6; the D gene is possibly TRBD2 (5 bases). CDR1 and CDR2 from the germline V gene are SNHLY and FYNNEI. This CDR3 has 14 amino acids. Deletions cut 9 bases from V and 4 bases from J, with 13 bases between. The CDR3 here is CASQGLRGANVLTF. DNA of the CDR3: TGTGCCAGTCAAGGACTGAGGGGGGCCAACGTCCTGACTTTC.

This chain joins TRBV12-3 or TRBV12-4 and TRBJ1-1; 7 nucleotides align to TRBD1. The CDR3 length is 18 residues. With V trimmed by 5 bases and J by 1 base, 16 bases remained unmatched. CDR3 sequence reads: CASSIYTTGRGSNTEAFF. In DNA, the CDR3 is TGTGCCAGCAGTATCTACACGACAGGGAGGGGTTCGAACACTGAAGCTTTCTTT.

The chain carries TRBV7-3 and TRBJ1-5, with 7 bases fitting TRBD1. The CDR3 has 13 residues. The germline gives CDR1 SGHTA, CDR2 FQGTGA. Unmatched junction bases numbered 7, after V lost 6 bases and J lost 8 bases. This chain's CDR3 is CASRDRVGEPQHF. The CDR3 coding sequence is TGTGCCAGCAGAGACAGGGTCGGGGAGCCCCAGCATTTT.

In its sample, this clonotype was seen a few times. The chain combines TRBV9 with TRBJ2-7; 8 positions agree with TRBD2. CDR1 is SGDLS and CDR2 is YYNGEE in the germline V gene. This CDR3 is built from 15 residues. The V gene end was trimmed by 0 bases and the J gene end by 2 bases; junction bases not matched to a gene: 4. This CDR3 reads CASSVVGSGAYEQYF. CDR3 nucleotide sequence: TGTGCCAGCAGCGTAGTGGGTAGCGGGGCCTACGAGCAGTACTTC.

In its sample, this clonotype was seen many times. The chain has TRBV5-5 and TRBJ2-5; 9 nucleotides align to TRBD1. CDR1 and CDR2 (germline): SGHKS, YYEKEE (reference sequence). This CDR3 contains 16 residues. The junction had 7 bases not matched to a gene; V was cut back by 3 bases and J by 1 base. CDR3 protein: CASSSPGQGPQETQYF. CDR3 DNA sequence: TGTGCCAGCAGCTCCCCGGGACAGGGACCCCAAGAGACCCAGTACTTC.

This clonotype was seen repeatedly, ten times or more. The gene calls are TRBV20-1 and TRBJ2-7; 13 bases align to TRBD2. This CDR3 is 14 amino acids long. The V segment lost 3 bases and the J segment 3 bases; nucleotides outside the gene matches: 2. CDR1 is DFQATT, CDR2 SNEGSKA, per germline (reference sequence). For the CDR3, the DNA is TGCAGTGCTAGTGGGACTAGCGGGATCTACGAGCAGTACTTC. Translation: CSASGTSGIYEQYF.

In this sample, this clonotype turned up a few times. This chain links TRBV7-9 with TRBJ2-2; tentatively, D is TRBD1 (5 bases). Trimming left V 1 base short and J 5 bases short, with 5 bases between. This CDR3 comprises 13 residues. CDR1 and CDR2 from the germline V gene are SEHNR and FQNEAQ (reference sequence). CDR3 bases: TGTGCCAGCAGCTTAGAGGGGACCGGGGAGCTGTTTTTT. It specifies CASSLEGTGELFF.

The chain couples TRBV7-7 to TRBJ2-5, with D possibly matching TRBD1 (5 bases). With 4 bases removed from V and 2 bases from J, the gap between germline ends came to 14 bases. This CDR3 has 15 residues. CDR1 and CDR2 (germline): SSHAT, FNYEAQ (reference sequence). CDR3 nucleotide sequence: TGTGCCAGCAGCTCCGGCAGGGTATGGCAAGAGACCCAGTACTTC. Protein sequence: CASSSGRVWQETQYF.

Turning to this clonotype: A much larger clonotype is one base distant, so this may be a read error. The chain has TRBV12-3 or TRBV12-4 and TRBJ2-3; D is unclear. This CDR3 spans 14 amino acids. CDR3 nucleotide sequence: TGTGCCTGCAGTGCCCATAGTAGCACAGATACGCAGTATTTT. Translated: CACSAHSSTDTQYF.

The chain links TRBV25-1 to TRBJ2-2, with 8 bases aligning to TRBD2. The V segment lost 5 bases and the J segment 3 bases; nucleotides outside the gene matches: 5. This CDR3 region has 15 residues. Germline CDR1 reads MGHDK; CDR2 reads SYGVNS. DNA of the CDR3: TGTGCCAGCAGTTCAGCGGGAGTGGACACCGGGGAGCTGTTTTTT. Residues: CASSSAGVDTGELFF.

The chain couples TRBV19 to TRBJ2-2, with unresolved D. The CDR3 consists of 16 residues. The germline CDR1 and CDR2 sequences are LNHDA and SQIVND (reference sequence). Trimming cost V 2 bases and J 9 bases, with 19 bases left between them. DNA of the CDR3: TGTGCCAGTAGTATAATTTGGCCGTTACCAGGCCGGGAGCTGTTTTTT. Translating it yields CASSIIWPLPGRELFF.

This clonotype was seen many times. The chain joins TRBV5-1 to TRBJ2-7, with D perhaps matching TRBD1 (6 bases). V was pared by 1 base and J by 3 bases, with 11 bases between. Germline CDR1 reads SGHRS; CDR2 reads YFSETQ. CDR3 length: 14 amino acids. The chain's CDR3 is CASSLTGQNYEQYF. The CDR3 DNA sequence: TGCGCCAGCAGCTTGACCGGACAGAACTACGAGCAGTACTTC.

The chain couples TRBV7-2 to TRBJ1-6, with D tentatively TRBD1 (5 bases). CDR1 and CDR2 from the germline V gene are SGHTA and FQGNSA. Deletions cut 5 bases from V and 7 bases from J, with 6 bases between. The CDR3 is made up of 12 amino acids. CDR3 protein: CASSRQNSPLHF. The CDR3 DNA follows: TGTGCCAGCAGCCGACAGAATTCACCCCTCCACTTT.

V and J are TRBV24-1 and TRBJ1-2; the match to TRBD1 covers 9 bases. CDR3 length: 14 amino acids. J was trimmed by 7 bases and V by 3 bases; bases with no gene match: 5. Germline lookup yields CDR1 KGHDR and CDR2 SFDVKD. The CDR3 protein is CATSDRDRALGYTF. The CDR3 nucleotides are TGTGCCACCAGTGATAGGGACAGGGCACTTGGCTACACCTTC.

In its sample, this clonotype was seen many times. The genes are TRBV7-9 and TRBJ2-5; D possibly corresponds to TRBD1 (5 bases). V was pared by 5 bases and J by 3 bases, with 7 bases between. The CDR3 loop spans 12 amino acids. Germline V gene sequence: CDR1 SEHNR, CDR2 FQNEAQ (reference sequence). CDR3: CASSRGKETQYF. In DNA, the CDR3 is TGTGCCAGCAGCAGGGGAAAAGAGACCCAGTACTTC. The whole variable domain, filled in from reference TRBV7-9 and TRBJ2-5, reads DTGVSQNPRHKITKRGQNVTFRCDPISEHNRLYWYRQTLGQGPEFLTYFQNEAQLEKSRLLSDRFSAERPKGSFSTLEIQRTEQGDSAMYLCASSRGKETQYFGPGTRLLVL.

A few counts support this clonotype. The chain is built from TRBV24-1 and TRBJ2-5; 10 positions agree with TRBD2. The length of the CDR3 is 16 residues. Germline trimming cut 4 bases from V and 1 base from J; bases unmatched to any gene: 5. CDR1 is KGHDR and CDR2 is SFDVKD in the germline V gene. CDR3: CATSDPSGGIQETQYF. The CDR3 DNA sequence: TGTGCCACCAGTGACCCTAGCGGGGGAATCCAAGAGACCCAGTACTTC.

To note about this clonotype: This clone may be a read error of a much larger clone one base away. The chain is built from TRBV11-3 and TRBJ2-1; D is ambiguous. The germline CDR1 and CDR2 sequences are SGHNT and YENEEA. The CDR3 contains 14 residues. DNA of the CDR3: TGTGCCAACAGCTTCCGCAGCTCCTACAATGAGCAGTTCTTC. Its translation is CANSFRSSYNEQFF.

V gene TRBV11-2 combines with J gene TRBJ2-6, with TRBD2 identical over 9 bases. V was clipped by 6 bases and J by 0 bases; unmatched bases: 6. Germline lookup yields CDR1 SGHAT and CDR2 FQNNGV. The CDR3 loop spans 17 amino acids. The CDR3 protein is CASRGAGGASGANVLTF. The CDR3 bases are TGTGCCAGCAGAGGGGCGGGGGGGGCCTCTGGGGCCAACGTCCTGACTTTC.

This clonotype came up many times. The rearrangement uses TRBV7-3 and TRBJ1-1; D ambiguous. The CDR3 spans 13 residues. From germline, CDR1 is SGHTA and CDR2 FQGTGA. Between the trimmed V and J ends, which lost 5 bases and 0 bases, there was a span of 7 bases. CDR3 nucleotides: TGTGCCAGCAGCCTATACATGAACACTGAAGCTTTCTTT. Translating it yields CASSLYMNTEAFF.

This chain joins TRBV9 and TRBJ2-7; 10 nucleotides agree with TRBD1. Per germline, CDR1 SGDLS and CDR2 YYNGEE. The CDR3 has 16 residues. Trimming removed 3 bases from V and 3 bases from J; junction bases left unmatched: 9. The CDR3 protein is CASSEGIGQGVYEQYF. Written as DNA, the CDR3 is TGTGCCAGCAGCGAGGGGATAGGACAGGGGGTCTACGAGCAGTACTTC.

This clonotype was counted at least ten times. The J gene is TRBJ2-7, the V gene TRBV3-1; D ambiguous. CDR1 is LGHDT and CDR2 is YNNKEL in the germline V gene (reference sequence). The ends were cut back, 1 base at V and 6 bases at J, with 4 bases in the middle. There are 11 residues in the CDR3. Written as DNA, the CDR3 is TGTGCCAGCAGCCAAGGTTTCGAGCAGTACTTC. Amino acids: CASSQGFEQYF.

This clonotype was seen just once. This chain joins TRBV7-9 and TRBJ1-2; possibly TRBD1 for D (5 bases). The CDR3 contains 14 residues. Trimming pared 5 bases from V and 6 bases from J, leaving 16 bases between. Germline lookup yields CDR1 SEHNR and CDR2 FQNEAQ (reference sequence). CDR3 nucleotide sequence: TGTGCCAGCAGCCGGGGGGAAGAGGGACATGGCTACACCTTC. This sequence encodes CASSRGEEGHGYTF.

As DNA, the CDR3 is TGTGCCACCAGCAGCTTGGCCGGACAGCCTAATCAGCCCCAGCATTTT. Protein product: CATSSLAGQPNQPQHF. V is TRBV15 and J is TRBJ1-5, with D perhaps matching TRBD1 (6 bases). Trimming cost V 3 bases and J 4 bases, with 16 bases left between them. Germline CDR1 is LNHNV and CDR2 is YYDKDF (reference sequence). The CDR3 consists of 16 residues.

As concerns this clonotype: A much larger clone differs by one base, so this may be a read error. V is TRBV6-5 and J is TRBJ2-7; unclear D gene. V lost 0 bases, J lost 1 base, and 7 bases lay in between. The germline V gene has CDR1 MNHEY and CDR2 SVGAGI. The CDR3 sequence is 14 residues long. The CDR3 protein is CASSYSTPSYEQYF. In nucleotides, the CDR3 is TGTGCCAGCAGTTACTCGACCCCTTCCTACGAGCAGTACTTC.